Presented here are 29 T cell receptor beta chains from one specimen sequenced in a study of CD8 T cells in ankylosing spondylitis. One entry per CDR3 protein, called by TCRdb with MiXCR from the 5' RACE reads. Among some 130,000 distinct CDR3 sequences listed, around 9.3% were seen once. The sequenced sample consisted of blood, either unsorted or a sorted T cell fraction (not recorded which). These TCRs come from a male donor with ankylosing spondylitis or in good health (not recorded which).

This chain connects TRBV7-9 to TRBJ2-7; TRBD1 matches 9 bases. With V trimmed by 1 base and J by 3 bases, 1 base remained unmatched. CDR3 size: 14 residues. Germline lookup yields CDR1 SEHNR and CDR2 FQNEAQ (reference sequence). CDR3 bases: TGTGCCAGCAGCTTAGGGACAGGGGTCTACGAGCAGTACTTC. Protein product: CASSLGTGVYEQYF. The full variable domain, with the rest looked up from reference TRBV7-9 and TRBJ2-7, is DTGVSQNPRHKITKRGQNVTFRCDPISEHNRLYWYRQTLGQGPEFLTYFQNEAQLEKSRLLSDRFSAERPKGSFSTLEIQRTEQGDSAMYLCASSLGTGVYEQYFGPGTRLTVT.

There are many counts of this clonotype. The chain combines TRBV7-7 with TRBJ2-5; possibly TRBD2 for D (6 bases). Germline CDR1 and CDR2: SSHAT and FNYEAQ (reference sequence). V gave up 4 bases and J gave up 2 bases, with 14 bases separating them. This CDR3 has 15 amino acids. CDR3: CASSSQGAGQETQYF. The CDR3, as DNA: TGTGCCAGCAGCTCCCAAGGGGCGGGACAAGAGACCCAGTACTTC.

This clonotype was counted a few times. The rearrangement uses TRBV6-1 and TRBJ2-7; the match to TRBD1 covers 10 bases. Losses at the gene ends were 6 bases for V and 0 bases for J; bases not matched to a gene: 5. CDR1 and CDR2 from the germline V gene are MNHNS and SASEGT. This CDR3 contains 15 residues. For the CDR3, the DNA is TGTGCCAGCAGGAGAGGGACAGGGGACTCCTACGAGCAGTACTTC. It yields the protein CASRRGTGDSYEQYF.

About this clonotype: A much larger clone differs from this one at a single base, so this may be a read error. The chain joins TRBV20-1 to TRBJ2-2; the match to TRBD1 covers 7 bases. Germline V gives CDR1 DFQATT, CDR2 SNEGSKA (reference sequence). The length of the CDR3 is 16 residues. The CDR3 region is CCARRTGAPNTGELFF. In nucleotides, the CDR3 is TGCTGTGCTAGACGCACAGGGGCACCGAACACCGGGGAGCTGTTTTTT.

V and J are TRBV10-3 and TRBJ2-2, with D uncertain. V was trimmed by 8 bases and J by 5 bases, leaving 12 bases between them. The CDR3 totals 13 residues. Germline V gene sequence: CDR1 ENHRY, CDR2 SYGVKD. The CDR3 DNA follows: TGTGCCATCCAGGCGACCTTAACCGGGGAGCTGTTTTTT. This codes for CAIQATLTGELFF.

This clonotype was counted many times. The chain employs TRBV18 and TRBJ2-7; D is undetermined. The CDR3 runs to 14 residues. Trimming took off 4 bases at V and 5 bases at J, with 15 bases between the two ends. Germline assignment: CDR1 KGHSH and CDR2 LQKENI. CDR3 DNA: TGTGCCAGCTCACAAACAGCTGTCATCGACGAGCAGTACTTC. Translated, it gives CASSQTAVIDEQYF. Looking up the rest from reference TRBV18 and TRBJ2-7 gives the full variable domain: NAGVMQNPRHLVRRRGQEARLRCSPMKGHSHVYWYRQLPEEGLKFMVYLQKENIIDESGMPKERFSAEFPKEGPSILRIQQVVRGDSAAYFCASSQTAVIDEQYFGPGTRLTVT.

The CDR3 is CASSLGLSHRVQETQYF. As DNA, the CDR3 is TGTGCCAGCAGCCTGGGACTATCACACAGGGTACAAGAGACCCAGTACTTC. The V gene is TRBV7-2, the J gene TRBJ2-5, with D possibly TRBD2 on 7 matching bases. Germline loops: CDR1 SGHTA, CDR2 FQGNSA. Deletions cut 5 bases from V and 2 bases from J, with 21 bases between. The CDR3 has 17 residues. Full variable domain (remainder filled in from reference TRBV7-2 and TRBJ2-5): GAGVSQSPSNKVTEKGKDVELRCDPISGHTALYWYRQSLGQGLEFLIYFQGNSAPDKSGLPSDRFSAERTGGSVSTLTIQRTQQEDSAVYLCASSLGLSHRVQETQYFGPGTRLLVL.

This clonotype occurred a few times. The chain couples TRBV12-3 or TRBV12-4 to TRBJ2-2; 7 bases are a match to TRBD2. This CDR3 spans 18 amino acids. V was clipped by 5 bases and J by 0 bases; unmatched bases: 12. The CDR3 DNA sequence: TGTGCCAGCAGTCCACGACCCTCAGGACTAGCGAACACCGGGGAGCTGTTTTTT. Translated, it gives CASSPRPSGLANTGELFF.

At least ten counts were recorded for this clonotype. The chain employs TRBV5-1 and TRBJ1-1, with D possibly being TRBD1 (6 bases). CDR3 length: 14 amino acids. V was cut by 2 bases and J by 6 bases, with 14 bases left in between. The V gene's germline CDR1 is SGHRS and CDR2 YFSETQ. For the CDR3, the DNA is TGCGCCAGCAGCTTTAGGGGGGAGGCGGCTGAAGCTTTCTTT. This encodes CASSFRGEAAEAFF.

This clonotype has a count of ten or more. The genes are TRBV5-4 and TRBJ1-1; 7 bases are shared with TRBD1. The V gene end was trimmed by 4 bases and the J gene end by 3 bases; junction bases not matched to a gene: 6. The CDR3 extends over 14 amino acids. The germline V gene encodes CDR1 SGHNT and CDR2 YYREEE (reference sequence). The CDR3 bases are TGTGCCAGCAGCGTACAGGGGCGGGACACTGAAGCTTTCTTT. Encoded protein: CASSVQGRDTEAFF.

The rearrangement links TRBV7-8 to TRBJ2-7; D may be TRBD1 or TRBD2 (5 bases each). Germline V lookup: CDR1 SGHVS, CDR2 FQNEAQ. Between the trimmed V and J ends, which lost 5 bases and 0 bases, there was a span of 14 bases. The CDR3 has 15 residues. The CDR3 DNA reads as TGTGCCAGCAGCCACCTGGGGGTCGACTCCTACGAGCAGTACTTC. This translates into CASSHLGVDSYEQYF.

In its sample, this clonotype was seen many times. The rearrangement uses TRBV5-1 and TRBJ2-5; 9 bases are a match to TRBD1. The CDR3 is made up of 15 amino acids. Unmatched junction bases numbered 2, after V lost 0 bases and J lost 2 bases. Germline lookup yields CDR1 SGHRS and CDR2 YFSETQ. In DNA form, the CDR3 reads TGCGCCAGCAGCTTGGACAGGGGGCCTCAAGAGACCCAGTACTTC. It encodes CASSLDRGPQETQYF.

The V call is TRBV3-1, the J call TRBJ2-5; 11 bases are a match to TRBD2. V lost 5 bases, J lost 2 bases, and 4 bases stayed unmatched. The CDR3 is made up of 15 amino acids. Germline V lookup: CDR1 LGHDT, CDR2 YNNKEL (reference sequence). The DNA of the CDR3 is TGTGCCAGCAGCGGCATAGCGGGAGGGCAAGAGACCCAGTACTTC. Protein: CASSGIAGGQETQYF.

This clonotype was detected ten times or more. The chain recombines TRBV6-5 with TRBJ2-5; D uncertain. V was pared by 8 bases and J by 11 bases, with 18 bases between. This CDR3 has 12 amino acids. CDR1 is MNHEY and CDR2 is SVGAGI in the germline V gene. CDR3 in DNA: TGTGCCAGCGGAAAAGACCGGCGCTTTCAGTACTTC. It is translated as CASGKDRRFQYF.

This clonotype was picked up a small number of times. This chain joins TRBV18 and TRBJ2-5; D is undetermined. Deletions cut 3 bases from V and 0 bases from J, with 2 bases between. The V gene's germline CDR1 is KGHSH and CDR2 LQKENI. This CDR3 contains 12 residues. In DNA form, the CDR3 reads TGTGCCAGCTCACCCGACCAAGAGACCCAGTACTTC. It specifies CASSPDQETQYF.

The V gene is TRBV7-2, the J gene TRBJ1-2, with 7 bases fitting TRBD1. In germline, CDR1 is SGHTA, CDR2 FQGNSA. The CDR3 loop spans 14 amino acids. Losses at the gene ends were 3 bases for V and 8 bases for J; bases not matched to a gene: 9. CDR3 in amino acids: CASSLSGTETGYTF. The CDR3 DNA reads TGTGCCAGCAGCTTGTCCGGGACAGAAACCGGCTACACCTTC.

This clonotype was observed at least ten times. V is TRBV25-1 and J is TRBJ2-7; D ambiguous. The germline V and J ends were trimmed by 3 bases and 2 bases, with 17 bases remaining between them. Germline lookup yields CDR1 MGHDK and CDR2 SYGVNS. This CDR3 region has 16 residues. The CDR3 DNA follows: TGTGCCAGCAGTGACCATGGACCACCACGTCCCTACGAGCAGTACTTC. Its protein is CASSDHGPPRPYEQYF.

There are many counts of this clonotype. The CDR3 nucleotides read TGCAGTGCTAGAGATCTTGCGGGAATCTACAATGAGCAGTTCTTC. Encoded protein: CSARDLAGIYNEQFF. The chain carries TRBV20-1 and TRBJ2-1; maybe TRBD2 (6 bases). CDR1 is DFQATT, CDR2 SNEGSKA, per germline (reference sequence). CDR3 length: 15 amino acids. With 0 bases removed from V and 3 bases from J, the gap between germline ends came to 12 bases.

This clonotype was detected a few times. The chain recombines TRBV5-6 with TRBJ2-2; tentatively, D is TRBD1 or TRBD2 (5 bases each). The CDR3 runs 15 residues. Germline lookup yields CDR1 SGHDT and CDR2 YYEEEE. With 4 bases removed from V and 3 bases from J, the gap between germline ends came to 13 bases. The CDR3 nucleotides are TGTGCCAGCAGCCGGCTCAGGGAGTACACCGGGGAGCTGTTTTTT. It yields the protein CASSRLREYTGELFF.

The V and J genes are TRBV20-1 and TRBJ2-1; no clear D gene. The CDR3 is 15 residues long. Looked up from germline, CDR1 is DFQATT and CDR2 is SNEGSKA (reference sequence). V dropped 3 bases and J dropped 8 bases, with 20 bases sitting between them. The CDR3 is CSASTGFPGTDEQFF. The CDR3 DNA reads as TGCAGTGCTAGTACCGGGTTCCCGGGTACAGATGAGCAGTTCTTC.

At least ten counts were recorded for this clonotype. V and J are TRBV5-1 and TRBJ2-2, with 11 positions matching TRBD2. CDR1 is SGHRS and CDR2 is YFSETQ in the germline V gene. V trimming: 5 bases; J trimming: 5 bases; junction bases outside the gene matches: 5. CDR3 size: 15 residues. DNA of the CDR3: TGCGCCAGCAGACCTACTAGCGGGAGTACCGGGGAGCTGTTTTTT. Translation gives CASRPTSGSTGELFF.

This clonotype was counted at least ten times. The V and J genes are TRBV7-3 and TRBJ2-1, with 9 nucleotides matching TRBD2. V was clipped by 2 bases and J by 6 bases; unmatched bases: 8. The CDR3 runs to 16 residues. In germline, CDR1 is SGHTA, CDR2 FQGTGA. CDR3 residues: CASSLYRTSVGNEQFF. The CDR3 DNA is TGTGCCAGCAGCTTATATAGGACTAGCGTCGGCAATGAGCAGTTCTTC.

The V gene is TRBV2, the J gene TRBJ2-1; D is ambiguous. The CDR3 consists of 15 residues. CDR1 is SNHLY and CDR2 is FYNNEI in the germline V gene. The V end was cut by 6 bases, the J end by 0 bases, with 12 bases between. The CDR3 sequence: CASRTTASSYNEQFF. Here the CDR3 DNA reads TGTGCCAGCAGGACGACTGCCAGCTCCTACAATGAGCAGTTCTTC.

This clonotype has at least ten counts. The chain links TRBV20-1 to TRBJ1-2; possibly TRBD1 for D (5 bases). CDR1 DFQATT and CDR2 SNEGSKA come from the germline V gene (reference sequence). The CDR3 consists of 13 residues. The CDR3 reads CSPILAGWGGYTF. CDR3 sequence (DNA): TGCAGCCCCATCCTAGCAGGGTGGGGAGGCTACACCTTC.

This sequence joins TRBV29-1 and TRBJ2-7; D is perhaps TRBD2 (5 bases). The ends were cut back, 4 bases at V and 0 bases at J, with 16 bases in the middle. The CDR3 totals 15 residues. Per the germline V gene, CDR1 is SQVTM and CDR2 is ANQGSEA. CDR3 nucleotide sequence: TGCAGCGTTGTATGGGAGACCCGGAGCTCCTACGAGCAGTACTTC. Protein product: CSVVWETRSSYEQYF.

The genes are TRBV24-1 and TRBJ2-3; 8 bases are shared with TRBD2. Germline lookup yields CDR1 KGHDR and CDR2 SFDVKD. V lost 12 bases and J lost 4; bases outside the gene matches: 20. The CDR3 sequence is 17 residues long. CDR3 in amino acids: CASVADIKREIPDTQYF. CDR3 DNA: TGTGCCTCCGTAGCAGATATTAAGCGGGAGATACCAGATACGCAGTATTTT.

The chain is built from TRBV6-1 and TRBJ2-5; no definite D call. This CDR3 spans 12 amino acids. CDR1 and CDR2 from the germline V gene are MNHNS and SASEGT. Trimming cost V 6 bases and J 4 bases, with 9 bases left between them. The CDR3 DNA reads as TGTGCCAGCAGAGTCTCCCTAGAGACCCAGTACTTC. Translated: CASRVSLETQYF.

Ten or more counts support this clonotype. J is TRBJ2-1 and V is TRBV7-2; D call uncertain. This CDR3 is built from 16 residues. Germline loops: CDR1 SGHTA, CDR2 FQGNSA. Trimming left V 3 bases short and J 1 base short, with 13 bases between. In DNA, the CDR3 is TGTGCCAGCAGCTTTGCGGTGGTATTGTCCTACAATGAGCAGTTCTTC. Its protein is CASSFAVVLSYNEQFF.

This clonotype was recorded many times. This chain links TRBV5-1 with TRBJ2-1; 12 nucleotides line up with TRBD2. Trimming at V came to 4 bases and at J to 9 bases, leaving 11 bases not matched to a gene. The germline V gene has CDR1 SGHRS and CDR2 YFSETQ. CDR3 length: 16 amino acids. DNA for the CDR3: TGCGCCAGCAGCCCGAGCTCTAGCGGGAGGGCCGGTGAGCAGTTCTTC. It translates to CASSPSSSGRAGEQFF. The full variable domain, in which reference TRBV5-1 and TRBJ2-1 provide the parts outside the CDR3, is KAGVTQTPRYLIKTRGQQVTLSCSPISGHRSVSWYQQTPGQGLQFLFEYFSETQRNKGNFPGRFSGRQFSNSRSEMNVSTLELGDSALYLCASSPSSSGRAGEQFFGPGTRLTVL.